Sequencing of this TCR beta chain was carried out in a study of CD4+ T cells in melanoma. On this clone: Its specificity is unknown.

Study findings and constraints: CD8+ T cell, macrophage and B cell function reportedly correlated with neoantigen-specific CD4+ T cells. Diverse differentiation states were reported for melanoma neoantigen-specific CD4+ T cells.

The length of the CDR3 is 14 residues. Trimming cost V 5 bases and J 1 base, with 11 bases left between them. Germline V gene data show CDR1 as SGHVS and CDR2 as FQNEAQ. Sequencing was performed with immunoSEQ multiplex PCR; in TCRdb, only in-frame clones are kept and a portion is missing. The data show about 55,000 clones, 60% to 75% seen once. This clonotype was sampled from a human donor with melanoma. The J gene is TRBJ2-5, the V gene TRBV7-8; D is unresolved. Material for sequencing was tumor tissue. CDR3 residues: CASSKGPLQETQYF. DNA of the CDR3: TGTGCCAGCAGCAAAGGGCCCCTCCAAGAGACCCAGTACTTC.